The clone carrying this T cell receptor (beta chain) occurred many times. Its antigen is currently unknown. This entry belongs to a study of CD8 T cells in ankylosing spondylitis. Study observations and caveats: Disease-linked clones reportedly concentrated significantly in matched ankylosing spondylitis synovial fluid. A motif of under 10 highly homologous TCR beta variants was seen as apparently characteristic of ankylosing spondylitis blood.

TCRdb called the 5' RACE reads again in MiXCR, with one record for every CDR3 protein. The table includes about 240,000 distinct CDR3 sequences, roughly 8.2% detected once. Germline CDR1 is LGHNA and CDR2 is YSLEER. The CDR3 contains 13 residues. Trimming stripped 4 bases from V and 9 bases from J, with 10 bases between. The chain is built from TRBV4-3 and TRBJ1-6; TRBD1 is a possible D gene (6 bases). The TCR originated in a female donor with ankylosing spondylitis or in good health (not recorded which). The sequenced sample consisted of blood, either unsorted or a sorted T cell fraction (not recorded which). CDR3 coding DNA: TGCGCCAGCAGCCGGGGGGCGGTTTCACCCCTCCACTTT. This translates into CASSRGAVSPLHF.